Listed below are T cell receptor beta chains from one sample, sequenced in a study of long-term antiretroviral therapy in people with HIV. This table comes from immunoSEQ multiplex PCR, and its TCRdb copy is limited to in-frame clones, with some not included. Of tens of thousands of clones in the sample, around nine tenths were seen once. The starting material was unsorted PBMCs, obtained just over 5 years after starting antiretroviral therapy. Receptors originate from a woman aged 40 to 50 with HIV. Both conserved end residues are part of each CDR3. Fields, in order: J gene, V gene, CDR3 protein.

>TRBJ2-1|TRBV29-1
CSAGPGTGVLDGQFF
>TRBJ2-1|TRBV25-1
CASSGLAGVNEQFF
>TRBJ2-7|TRBV30
CAWSSRVGDEQYF
>TRBJ2-1|TRBV2
CASSDGDSNEQFF
>TRBJ2-1|TRBV2
CASSKNRGAYNEQFF
>TRBJ1-5|TRBV19
CASTRRGQPGMDF
>TRBJ2-3|TRBV5-6
CASSGEGRPTDTQYF
>TRBJ1-1|TRBV6-5
CASEGNTEAFF
>TRBJ2-4|TRBV7-9
CASSFTLGIQYF
>TRBJ1-2|TRBV6-5
CASASGERYYGYTF
>TRBJ2-5|TRBV7-8
CASSLAGTSGGAQTQYF
>TRBJ2-6|TRBV9
CASSTRGAGANVLTF
>TRBJ1-4|TRBV6-5
CASSYSTGGKLFF
>TRBJ1-2|TRBV7-2
CASSLGAGTDYGYTF
>TRBJ2-7|TRBV10-3
CAIRGTGLDYEQYF
>TRBJ1-1|TRBV19
CATLKGTANTEAFF
>TRBJ1-1|TRBV29-1
CSVDRQGKDTEAFF
>TRBJ2-3|TRBV9
CASSVTGSTDTQYF
>TRBJ1-2|TRBV6-1
CASNLGDSNYGYTF
>TRBJ2-5|TRBV11-2
CASSSPWQGSSETQYF
>TRBJ2-5|TRBV2
CASSDSELETQYF
>TRBJ1-1|TRBV5-3
CARSLVAGLNTEAFF
>TRBJ2-1|TRBV29-1
CSVAKTPNEQFF
>TRBJ2-7|TRBV29-1
CSVVPGLASYEQYF
>TRBJ1-2|TRBV25-1
CASSEGGNYGYTF
>TRBJ2-4|TRBV2
CASSGGRAKNIQYF
>TRBJ1-2|TRBV10-3
CAIRANYGYTF
>TRBJ2-7|TRBV6-6
CATLHRGIIPYEQYF
>TRBJ1-4|TRBV5-1
CASSSGPNEKLFF
>TRBJ1-1|TRBV6-1
CASSEVRGQGMNTEAFF
>TRBJ2-7|TRBV5-4
CASSLAAGFVENEQYF
>TRBJ2-1|TRBV6-5
CASSRTGDGDEQFF
>TRBJ1-2|TRBV5-4
CASSSTGKANYGYTF